The T cell receptor (beta chain) described here comes from a study of blood T cell repertoires in COVID-19. The data were produced by immunoSEQ multiplex PCR, yet TCRdb's version contains in-frame clones alone and is incomplete. The table records fewer than 400,000 clones, around nine tenths of them present only once. CDR1 is ENHRY and CDR2 is SYGVKD in the germline V gene. Deletions cut 0 bases from V and 4 bases from J, with 24 bases between. The CDR3 is 19 residues long. This sequence was found in a human donor in a cohort sampled during active COVID-19. The V and J genes are TRBV10-3 and TRBJ1-2; D is undetermined. The specimen was peripheral blood. The CDR3 region is CAISESMLDPSAAFYGYTF. In DNA form, the CDR3 reads TGTGCCATCAGTGAGTCGATGCTCGATCCCTCGGCGGCATTCTATGGCTACACCTTC.